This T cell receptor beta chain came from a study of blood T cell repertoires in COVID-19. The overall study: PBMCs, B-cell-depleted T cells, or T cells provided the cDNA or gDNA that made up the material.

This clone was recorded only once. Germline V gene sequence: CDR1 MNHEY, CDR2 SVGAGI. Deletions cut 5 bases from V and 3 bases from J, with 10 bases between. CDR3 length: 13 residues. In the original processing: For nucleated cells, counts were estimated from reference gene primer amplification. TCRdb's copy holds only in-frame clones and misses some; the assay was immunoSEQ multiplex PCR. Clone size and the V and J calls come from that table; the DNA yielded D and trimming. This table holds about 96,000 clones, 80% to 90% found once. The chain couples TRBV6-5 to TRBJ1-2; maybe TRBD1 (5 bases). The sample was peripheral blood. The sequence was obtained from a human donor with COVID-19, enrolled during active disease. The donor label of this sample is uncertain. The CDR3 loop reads CASSHDSYYGYTF. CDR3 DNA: TGTGCCAGCAGTCACGACAGTTACTATGGCTACACCTTC.